The 5 T cell receptor beta chains below were found in one sample sequenced in a study of T cell repertoires in cytomegalovirus infection. These TCRs are of unknown antigen specificity. From the reads, TCRdb called clonotypes with MiXCR, one entry per CDR3 protein. The profile shows 100,000 to 150,000 distinct CDR3 sequences, 20% to 30% of them singletons. Material for sequencing was PBMCs, sequenced either directly or after in vitro stimulation (not recorded which). These receptors came from a human donor in good health (CMV status not recorded). Some clones in this sample may be carry-over from other donors' samples.

On this clonotype itself: Germline and junction disagree at one end, which may indicate a read error. The V and J genes are TRBV10-3 and TRBJ1-2; 8 bases fit TRBD1. CDR3 length: 11 residues. Germline values: CDR1 ENHRY, CDR2 SYGVKD. CDR3 in amino acids: CAISDGTGPHF. CDR3 coding DNA: TGTGCCATCAGTGATGGGACAGGTCCCCACTTC.

This rearrangement joins TRBV20-1 to TRBJ2-1, with TRBD2 identical over 12 bases. The trim removed 2 bases at V and 9 bases at J, leaving 5 bases unmatched. Germline V gene lookup returns CDR1 DFQATT and CDR2 SNEGSKA (reference sequence). This CDR3 is 14 amino acids long. The DNA for the CDR3 is TGCAGTGCTAGACTAGCGGGAGGGCAAGGTGAGCAGTTCTTC. Its translation is CSARLAGGQGEQFF.

V gene TRBV23-1 combines with J gene TRBJ2-7; D assignment may be TRBD1 or TRBD2 (5 bases each). TRBV23-1 is an ORF; its function is uncertain. The CDR3 spans 15 residues. Trimming removed 4 bases from V and 2 bases from J, with 15 bases in between. The CDR3 sequence: CASSLSPGTPYEQYF. The CDR3 DNA reads as TGCGCCAGCAGTCTCTCTCCCGGGACCCCCTACGAGCAGTACTTC.

This clonotype showed up just a few times. This chain uses TRBV5-4 with TRBJ2-6; TRBD1 might be the D (6 bases). Germline values: CDR1 SGHNT, CDR2 YYREEE (reference sequence). Trimming shortened V by 4 bases and J by 0 bases, and 14 bases separated the two germline ends. CDR3 length equals 17 residues. The chain's CDR3 is CASSPRLQGSGANVLTF. CDR3 nucleotides: TGTGCCAGCAGCCCGAGATTACAGGGCTCTGGGGCCAACGTCCTGACTTTC.

This clonotype was seen ten or more times. The chain has TRBV6-5 and TRBJ1-3; TRBD1 is a possible D gene (5 bases). The germline V and J ends were trimmed by 8 bases and 8 bases, with 13 bases remaining between them. CDR3 size: 12 residues. Germline lookup yields CDR1 MNHEY and CDR2 SVGAGI. CDR3 nucleotide sequence: TGTGCCAGCGTTGGGCAGGGAGACACCATATATTTT. It translates to CASVGQGDTIYF.